The 17 T cell receptor beta chains reported below all come from one sample, sequenced in a study of beta chain features in type 1 diabetes. The authors reverse transcribed all of the isolated RNA, so sequencing captured expressed TCRB transcripts. Repertoires were generated with immunoSEQ multiplex PCR, while TCRdb's copy carries only in-frame clones and drops some. Among around 400,000 clones listed, over 12% were seen once. Sequenced: naive CD4+ T cells from blood. Receptors originate from a woman between 18 and 30 years old in good health.

V is TRBV30 and J is TRBJ2-7, with unresolved D. Germline V gene data show CDR1 as GTSNPN and CDR2 as SVGIG (reference sequence). This CDR3 is built from 12 residues. V was cut by 2 bases and J by 2 bases, with 7 bases left in between. CDR3: CAWSRSTYEQYF. The CDR3 region has the DNA TGTGCCTGGAGTCGATCTACCTACGAGCAGTACTTC.

The chain carries TRBV27 and TRBJ2-7; tentative D call: TRBD1 (6 bases). The CDR3 is 15 amino acids. Trimming pared 6 bases from V and 2 bases from J, leaving 17 bases between. Germline lookup yields CDR1 MNHEY and CDR2 SMNVEV (reference sequence). In DNA form, the CDR3 reads TGTGCCAGCAGATTGGCCCTAGACAGGCCCTACGAGCAGTACTTC. This encodes CASRLALDRPYEQYF.

The CDR3 is CASSTRLHSYEQYF. As DNA, the CDR3 is TGTGCCAGCAGCACCCGACTCCACTCCTACGAGCAGTACTTC. This rearrangement joins TRBV5-6 to TRBJ2-7; D is unclear. V gave up 4 bases and J gave up 0 bases, with 11 bases separating them. This CDR3 is 14 amino acids long. Germline loops: CDR1 SGHDT, CDR2 YYEEEE.

V usage is TRBV18 and J usage is TRBJ1-2, with a possible D match to TRBD1 (5 bases). The CDR3 loop spans 16 amino acids. Between the trimmed V and J ends, which lost 2 bases and 4 bases, there was a span of 17 bases. Germline loops: CDR1 KGHSH, CDR2 LQKENI. In DNA, the CDR3 is TGTGCCAGCTCACCAAGTCTACAGGTTTTTAGCTATGGCTACACCTTC. Its protein is CASSPSLQVFSYGYTF. Together with reference TRBV18 and TRBJ1-2, the CDR3 gives the full variable domain: NAGVMQNPRHLVRRRGQEARLRCSPMKGHSHVYWYRQLPEEGLKFMVYLQKENIIDESGMPKERFSAEFPKEGPSILRIQQVVRGDSAAYFCASSPSLQVFSYGYTFGSGTRLTVV.

This clone was counted a few times. This chain links TRBV29-1 with TRBJ2-5; TRBD1 might be the D (6 bases). With 4 bases removed from V and 5 bases from J, the gap between germline ends came to 20 bases. Germline V lookup: CDR1 SQVTM, CDR2 ANQGSEA. CDR3 length equals 15 residues. DNA for the CDR3: TGCAGCGTTGCGCCCAGACTACAGGGTCGGGAGACCCAGTACTTC. Translating it yields CSVAPRLQGRETQYF. Full variable domain (remainder filled in from reference TRBV29-1 and TRBJ2-5): SAVISQKPSRDICQRGTSLTIQCQVDSQVTMMFWYRQQPGQSLTLIATANQGSEATYESGFVIDKFPISRPNLTFSTLTVSNMSPEDSSIYLCSVAPRLQGRETQYFGPGTRLLVL.

This clone was seen a few times. The gene calls are TRBV7-2 and TRBJ1-2; the D gene is possibly TRBD1 (6 bases). Germline values: CDR1 SGHTA, CDR2 FQGNSA. This CDR3 has 15 amino acids. Trimming cost V 5 bases and J 4 bases, with 17 bases left between them. In DNA, the CDR3 is TGTGCCAGCAGCCCTAGATCCCGGACAGTCTATGGCTACACCTTC. The encoded protein is CASSPRSRTVYGYTF.

This clone appeared a few times. The chain is built from TRBV28 and TRBJ1-1; 7 bases map to TRBD1. In germline, CDR1 is MDHEN, CDR2 SYDVKM. V lost 7 bases, J lost 1 base, and 9 bases stayed unmatched. The CDR3 has 15 residues. The chain's CDR3 is CASKGPGQPNTEAFF. In nucleotides, the CDR3 is TGTGCCAGCAAAGGGCCGGGACAGCCGAACACTGAAGCTTTCTTT.

The chain couples TRBV5-6 to TRBJ2-1, with D maybe TRBD1 (5 bases). Per germline, CDR1 SGHDT and CDR2 YYEEEE. CDR3 length equals 11 residues. Trimming took 5 bases from V and 10 from J, leaving 10 bases between them. The CDR3 DNA reads as TGTGCCAGCAGAGCAGGGTACGAGCAGTTCTTC. Protein sequence: CASRAGYEQFF.

In its sample, this clone was seen a few times. This sequence joins TRBV7-9 and TRBJ2-3, with a tentative D call TRBD1 (5 bases). V was trimmed by 3 bases and J by 4 bases, leaving 8 bases between them. In germline, CDR1 is SEHNR, CDR2 FQNEAQ (reference sequence). CDR3 length: 13 residues. CDR3 in DNA: TGTGCCAGCAGCTTTCAGGGTCCAGATACGCAGTATTTT. Encoded protein: CASSFQGPDTQYF. Full variable domain (rest looked up from reference TRBV7-9 and TRBJ2-3): DTGVSQNPRHKITKRGQNVTFRCDPISEHNRLYWYRQTLGQGPEFLTYFQNEAQLEKSRLLSDRFSAERPKGSFSTLEIQRTEQGDSAMYLCASSFQGPDTQYFGPGTRLTVL.

This clone was seen only a few times. The CDR3 DNA follows: TGTGCCAGCAGCTTCAACGGGGTTGTCACTGAAGCTTTCTTT. Translation gives CASSFNGVVTEAFF. V and J are TRBV7-8 and TRBJ1-1; unclear D gene. The germline V gene encodes CDR1 SGHVS and CDR2 FQNEAQ. The V and J ends lost 3 bases and 4 bases respectively, with 12 bases between them. This CDR3 spans 14 amino acids.

This clone has more than one count but fewer than ten. This chain joins TRBV7-2 and TRBJ1-2; the match to TRBD1 covers 9 bases. V trimming: 5 bases; J trimming: 8 bases; junction bases outside the gene matches: 9. CDR1 and CDR2 from the germline V gene are SGHTA and FQGNSA. The CDR3 extends over 14 amino acids. The CDR3: CASSRLDRGWGYTF. CDR3 sequence (DNA): TGTGCCAGCAGCCGACTGGACAGGGGCTGGGGCTACACCTTC.

This clone showed up just a few times. This sequence joins TRBV30 and TRBJ1-2; unclear D gene. The CDR3 covers 13 residues. Trimming shortened V by 4 bases and J by 3 bases, and 12 bases separated the two germline ends. The germline V gene encodes CDR1 GTSNPN and CDR2 SVGIG (reference sequence). CDR3 amino acids: CAWTLRLYYGYTF. The DNA of the CDR3 is TGTGCCTGGACCCTCCGACTATACTATGGCTACACCTTC.

The chain links TRBV28 to TRBJ2-7, with 9 bases fitting TRBD1. The CDR3 covers 15 residues. CDR1 is MDHEN, CDR2 SYDVKM, per germline. After removal of 5 bases from V and 0 bases from J, the junction contained 5 bases not matched to a gene. CDR3 sequence (DNA): TGTGCCAGCAGTCCTTCGGACAGGGGCTCCTACGAGCAGTACTTC. This sequence encodes CASSPSDRGSYEQYF.

The rearrangement links TRBV30 to TRBJ2-7, with 7 nucleotides matching TRBD2. The CDR3 contains 12 residues. J gave up 5 bases and V 4 bases, and 5 bases lay outside the gene matches. Germline V gives CDR1 GTSNPN, CDR2 SVGIG (reference sequence). For the CDR3, the DNA is TGTGCCTGGACAGGACTAGAGGACGAGCAGTACTTC. Translated: CAWTGLEDEQYF.

This clone has more than one count but fewer than ten. This sequence joins TRBV30 and TRBJ2-1, with 9 bases matching TRBD2. Looked up from germline, CDR1 is GTSNPN and CDR2 is SVGIG (reference sequence). V was clipped by 5 bases and J by 6 bases; unmatched bases: 8. This CDR3 spans 14 amino acids. The CDR3 DNA follows: TGTGCCTGGGGGAGTAGCGGGAGCTTCAATGAGCAGTTCTTC. Amino acid sequence: CAWGSSGSFNEQFF.

This clone was seen a handful of times. The rearrangement links TRBV11-1 to TRBJ2-6; D is uncertain. CDR1 and CDR2 (germline): SGHAT, FQDESV (reference sequence). V was shortened by 5 bases and J by 4 bases, with 12 bases between the two germline ends. The CDR3 has 15 residues. CDR3 in amino acids: CASSPYSGGANVLTF. The CDR3 bases are TGTGCCAGCAGCCCCTACTCCGGGGGGGCCAACGTCCTGACTTTC.

The genes are TRBV27 and TRBJ1-1, with a weak D call TRBD1 (5 bases). The CDR3 loop spans 13 amino acids. CDR1 MNHEY and CDR2 SMNVEV come from the germline V gene (reference sequence). V was clipped by 6 bases and J by 10 bases, with 18 bases between them. This CDR3 is CASSAWGREGAFF. The CDR3 DNA reads as TGTGCCAGCAGCGCCTGGGGCAGGGAGGGAGCTTTCTTT.